These 13 T cell receptor beta chains were all obtained from the same sample, sequenced in a study of STAT5B mutations in CD4+ large granular lymphocyte leukemia. Sequenced by immunoSEQ multiplex PCR; TCRdb stores in-frame clones only, minus some. The sample has 40,000 or so clones, about 80% seen once; the top ten hold approximately 0.6%. Sequenced sample: CD4+ T cells from blood buffy coats. The receptor set was obtained from a human donor in good health.

The genes are TRBV27 and TRBJ1-5; TRBD1 is a possible D gene (5 bases). The germline V and J ends were trimmed by 3 bases and 4 bases, with 13 bases remaining between them. Looked up from germline, CDR1 is MNHEY and CDR2 is SMNVEV (reference sequence). There are 15 residues in the CDR3. CDR3 nucleotide sequence: TGTGCCAGCAGTTTGACTGGACACACAAATCAGCCCCAGCATTTT. As protein: CASSLTGHTNQPQHF.

This chain uses TRBV7-2 with TRBJ1-4; no clear D. Germline lookup yields CDR1 SGHTA and CDR2 FQGNSA. This CDR3 contains 15 residues. V was trimmed by 4 bases and J by 8 bases, leaving 17 bases between them. The CDR3 loop reads CASSSTASDVEKLFF. CDR3 nucleotide sequence: TGTGCCAGCAGCTCTACCGCCAGCGACGTCGAAAAACTGTTTTTT.

This clone came up a few times. The chain links TRBV10-1 to TRBJ2-7, with D tentatively TRBD2 (5 bases). V was clipped by 3 bases and J by 4 bases, with 19 bases between them. The germline V gene encodes CDR1 WNHNN and CDR2 SYGVQD (reference sequence). This CDR3 region has 16 residues. The CDR3: CASSERVRASSYEQYF. In DNA, the CDR3 is TGCGCCAGCAGTGAAAGGGTAAGGGCTAGCTCGTACGAGCAGTACTTC.

The genes are TRBV29-1 and TRBJ2-5; 9 nucleotides line up with TRBD1. The V gene's germline CDR1 is SQVTM and CDR2 ANQGSEA. The CDR3 spans 15 residues. The ends lost 0 bases at V and 2 bases at J; junction bases unmatched: 4. The CDR3 here is CSVEEDRGWQETQYF. CDR3 DNA sequence: TGCAGCGTTGAAGAGGACAGGGGTTGGCAAGAGACCCAGTACTTC.

V and J are TRBV18 and TRBJ1-2, with 10 bases that match TRBD1. The V gene's germline CDR1 is KGHSH and CDR2 LQKENI. The CDR3 length is 14 residues. The junction had 8 bases not matched to a gene; V was cut back by 6 bases and J by 7 bases. CDR3 nucleotides: TGTGCCAGCTCGCCTAGGGACAGGGGACCTGGCTACACCTTC. Protein product: CASSPRDRGPGYTF.

V usage is TRBV4-1 and J usage is TRBJ2-3, with 12 positions matching TRBD2. Germline CDR1 reads MGHRA; CDR2 reads YSYEKL. With V trimmed by 1 base and J by 5 bases, 7 bases remained unmatched. The CDR3 runs to 17 residues. The CDR3 region is CASSQGLAGVPGDTQYF. CDR3 DNA sequence: TGCGCCAGCAGCCAAGGACTAGCGGGAGTGCCGGGAGATACGCAGTATTTT.

The chain links TRBV6-1 to TRBJ2-5; D perhaps matches TRBD2 (6 bases). Germline V gene sequence: CDR1 MNHNS, CDR2 SASEGT. The CDR3 sequence is 14 residues long. Deletions cut 4 bases from V and 1 base from J, with 10 bases between. CDR3 nucleotides: TGTGCCAGCAGTGGAGGGACTTTCCAAGAGACCCAGTACTTC. Translating it yields CASSGGTFQETQYF.

This clone was found a few times. This same CDR3 is encoded by further DNA sequences in the sample. The J gene is TRBJ2-3, the V gene TRBV7-9; D not resolved. Between the trimmed V and J ends, which lost 2 bases and 0 bases, there was a span of 0 bases. CDR1 and CDR2 from the germline V gene are SEHNR and FQNEAQ (reference sequence). The CDR3 totals 12 residues. The CDR3 region is CASSLSTDTQYF. CDR3 DNA: TGTGCCAGCAGCTTAAGCACAGATACGCAGTATTTT.

The rearrangement uses TRBV2 and TRBJ2-1; unclear D gene. V was clipped by 0 bases and J by 2 bases, with 8 bases between them. This CDR3 spans 15 amino acids. Germline values: CDR1 SNHLY, CDR2 FYNNEI. The CDR3 loop reads CASSEAGYPYNEQFF. As DNA, the CDR3 is TGTGCCAGCAGTGAAGCCGGGTACCCCTACAATGAGCAGTTCTTC.

This clone has only a few counts. The chain links TRBV7-8 to TRBJ1-5; D possibly corresponds to TRBD1 (6 bases). Germline loops: CDR1 SGHVS, CDR2 FQNEAQ. The V end was cut by 0 bases, the J end by 5 bases, with 11 bases between. The CDR3 extends over 15 amino acids. CDR3 coding DNA: TGTGCCAGCAGCTTAGCTGGACAGAGTTATCAGCCCCAGCATTTT. Amino acid sequence: CASSLAGQSYQPQHF.

The rearrangement links TRBV4-1 to TRBJ2-4; 12 bases fit TRBD1. V shed 1 base and J 6 bases; nucleotides not matched to a gene: 7. The germline gives CDR1 MGHRA, CDR2 YSYEKL. The CDR3 spans 17 residues. The CDR3 DNA reads as TGCGCCAGCAGCCAAGGACCGGGACAGGGGGCCGGAAACATTCAGTACTTC. Amino acids: CASSQGPGQGAGNIQYF.

The V and J genes are TRBV27 and TRBJ2-5, with D perhaps TRBD1 (6 bases). V dropped 4 bases and J dropped 3 bases, with 12 bases sitting between them. Germline V gives CDR1 MNHEY, CDR2 SMNVEV (reference sequence). The CDR3 is 14 residues long. In DNA, the CDR3 is TGTGCCAGCAGTTCTTGGACAGTTAAAGAGACCCAGTACTTC. It yields the protein CASSSWTVKETQYF.

Only a few counts were recorded for this clone. V and J are TRBV6-6 and TRBJ1-4; no clear D gene. The length of the CDR3 is 15 residues. Germline CDR1 and CDR2: MNHNY and SVGAGI (reference sequence). V was cut by 7 bases and J by 1 base, with 13 bases left in between. In nucleotides, the CDR3 is TGTGCCAGCACCCACAGAGGGAGAACTAATGAAAAACTGTTTTTT. As protein: CASTHRGRTNEKLFF.